This TCR beta chain was captured by sequencing in a study of blood T cell repertoires in COVID-19. As for the study in general: Italy, Spain and the United States were the sources of the convalescent and acute COVID-19 samples. In each case, the material was cDNA or gDNA derived from T cells, B-cell-depleted T cells, or PBMCs.

Method: immunoSEQ multiplex PCR; TCRdb's copy keeps in-frame clones and lacks some. The sample has about 54,000 clones; around four fifths are singletons. Specimen: peripheral blood. The sequence came from a woman aged 55-75 years with acute or convalescent COVID-19.

DNA for the CDR3: TGCGCCAGCAAGGGGGCAGGTACCTACAATGAGCAGTTCTTC. It specifies CASKGAGTYNEQFF. J is TRBJ2-1 and V is TRBV5-1, with 7 bases fitting TRBD1. The CDR3 spans 14 residues. V lost 6 bases and J lost 2; bases outside the gene matches: 5. Germline V gives CDR1 SGHRS, CDR2 YFSETQ. The full variable domain, in which reference TRBV5-1 and TRBJ2-1 provide the parts outside the CDR3, is KAGVTQTPRYLIKTRGQQVTLSCSPISGHRSVSWYQQTPGQGLQFLFEYFSETQRNKGNFPGRFSGRQFSNSRSEMNVSTLELGDSALYLCASKGAGTYNEQFFGPGTRLTVL.